These 8 T cell receptor beta chains were all obtained from the same sample, sequenced in a study of technical replicates of blood from a few donors. The table came from immunoSEQ multiplex PCR; TCRdb's copy has only in-frame clones and leaves some out. The sample carries approximately 85,000 clones, around 94% recorded once. Sequencing was done on a sample of T cells isolated from PBMCs. These TCRs come from a human donor in good health.

This clone was recorded once. J is TRBJ2-3 and V is TRBV5-1; D is uncertain. Trimming left V 3 bases short and J 1 base short, with 6 bases between. This CDR3 is built from 13 residues. Per the germline V gene, CDR1 is SGHRS and CDR2 is YFSETQ. CDR3 protein: CASSYGRTDTQYF. CDR3 bases: TGCGCCAGCAGCTACGGTCGCACAGATACGCAGTATTTT.

This sequence joins TRBV20-1 and TRBJ2-3; D call uncertain. The CDR3 contains 11 residues. Trimming cost V 3 bases and J 6 bases, with 7 bases left between them. From germline, CDR1 is DFQATT and CDR2 SNEGSKA (reference sequence). CDR3 sequence reads: CSARSHDTQYF. DNA for the CDR3: TGCAGTGCTAGGAGCCACGATACGCAGTATTTT.

This chain connects TRBV2 to TRBJ1-5; the D gene is possibly TRBD1 (6 bases). Germline CDR1 is SNHLY and CDR2 is FYNNEI. This CDR3 comprises 16 residues. The V end lost 0 bases, the J end lost 2 bases, and 11 bases lay between the germline ends. This CDR3 reads CASSEARAGGNQPQHF. In nucleotides, the CDR3 is TGTGCCAGCAGTGAAGCCCGCGCAGGGGGCAATCAGCCCCAGCATTTT.

This CDR3 is CASSHTGNQPQHF. The CDR3 coding sequence is TGTGCCAGCAGCCACACGGGGAATCAGCCCCAGCATTTT. This chain connects TRBV6-6 to TRBJ1-5; D gene uncertain. The V end lost 6 bases, the J end lost 4 bases, and 10 bases lay between the germline ends. CDR1 and CDR2 (germline): MNHNY, SVGAGI (reference sequence). The CDR3 runs to 13 residues.

The CDR3 sequence: CASSQLGQGNRQYF. The DNA of the CDR3 is TGTGCCAGCAGCCAACTTGGACAGGGGAATCGGCAGTACTTC. The V and J genes are TRBV7-6 and TRBJ2-7; 9 positions match TRBD1. Trimming cost V 5 bases and J 9 bases; bases outside gene matches: 11. CDR1 and CDR2 from the germline V gene are SGHVS and FNYEAQ. The CDR3 is 14 residues long.

The chain joins TRBV6-5 to TRBJ1-1; no clear D. The CDR3 has 15 residues. The V and J ends lost 7 bases and 0 bases respectively, with 15 bases between them. Germline assignment: CDR1 MNHEY and CDR2 SVGAGI. The CDR3 coding sequence is TGTGCCAGCAACCCTCCAGGCCTCATGAACACTGAAGCTTTCTTT. Its translation: CASNPPGLMNTEAFF.

The rearrangement uses TRBV15 and TRBJ2-2; 16 bases agree with TRBD2. Germline values: CDR1 LNHNV, CDR2 YYDKDF (reference sequence). The CDR3 contains 18 residues. J was trimmed by 7 bases and V by 9 bases; bases with no gene match: 14. This CDR3 is CATEPGLAGGKVDGELFF. The CDR3 DNA follows: TGTGCCACTGAACCGGGACTAGCGGGAGGGAAGGTAGACGGGGAGCTGTTTTTT.

This rearrangement joins TRBV29-1 to TRBJ2-2; 11 bases fit TRBD1. Germline CDR1 is SQVTM and CDR2 is ANQGSEA. V was clipped by 4 bases and J by 4 bases; unmatched bases: 5. This CDR3 region has 15 residues. The CDR3: CSVGGQGAGTGELFF. The DNA for the CDR3 is TGCAGCGTTGGCGGACAGGGGGCGGGCACCGGGGAGCTGTTTTTT.